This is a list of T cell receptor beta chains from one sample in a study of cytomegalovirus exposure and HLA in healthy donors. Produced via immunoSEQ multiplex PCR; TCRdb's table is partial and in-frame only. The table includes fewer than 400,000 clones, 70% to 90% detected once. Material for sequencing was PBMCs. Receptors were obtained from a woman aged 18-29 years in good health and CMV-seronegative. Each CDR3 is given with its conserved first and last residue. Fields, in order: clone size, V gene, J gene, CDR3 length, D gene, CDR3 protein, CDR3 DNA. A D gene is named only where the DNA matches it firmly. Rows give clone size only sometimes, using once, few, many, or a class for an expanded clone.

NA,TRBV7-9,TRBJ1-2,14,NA,CASSLSAGGYGYTF,TGTGCCAGCAGCTTAAGTGCGGGGGGGTATGGCTACACCTTC
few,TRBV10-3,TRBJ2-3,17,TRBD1,CAISEWLAGGGTDTQYF,TGTGCCATCAGTGAGTGGTTGGCAGGGGGTGGCACAGATACGCAGTATTTT
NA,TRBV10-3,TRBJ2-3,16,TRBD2,CAIRSLPSGSVDTQYF,TGTGCCATCCGATCGCTCCCTAGCGGGAGTGTAGATACGCAGTATTTT
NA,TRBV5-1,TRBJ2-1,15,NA,CASSLGTSWHDEQFF,TGCGCCAGCAGCTTGGGGACTTCCTGGCACGATGAGCAGTTCTTC
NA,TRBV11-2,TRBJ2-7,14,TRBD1,CASSSGTGSYEQYF,TGTGCCAGCAGCTCAGGGACAGGTTCCTACGAGCAGTACTTC
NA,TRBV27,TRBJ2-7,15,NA,CASSLSGALSYEQYF,TGTGCCAGCAGTTTGTCAGGGGCCCTTAGCTACGAGCAGTACTTC
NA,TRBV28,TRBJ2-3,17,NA,CASSSHPGAGWADTQYF,TGTGCCAGCAGTTCCCACCCAGGGGCGGGTTGGGCAGATACGCAGTATTTT
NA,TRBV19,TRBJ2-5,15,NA,CASSVTGIVKETQYF,TGTGCCAGTAGCGTTACAGGGATCGTCAAAGAGACCCAGTACTTC
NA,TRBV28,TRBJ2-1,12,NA,CATAGSYNEQFF,TGTGCCACGGCCGGGAGTTACAATGAGCAGTTCTTC
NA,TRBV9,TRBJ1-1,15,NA,CASSLPGDGNTEAFF,TGTGCCAGCAGCCTGCCAGGGGACGGGAACACTGAAGCTTTCTTT
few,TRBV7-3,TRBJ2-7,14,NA,CASSTRQVIYEQYF,TGTGCCAGCAGCACCAGACAGGTTATCTACGAGCAGTACTTC
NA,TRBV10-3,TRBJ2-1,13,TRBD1,CAMGQSSYNEQFF,TGTGCCATGGGACAGAGCTCCTACAATGAGCAGTTCTTC
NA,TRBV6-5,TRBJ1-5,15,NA,CASSFTQGSNQPQHF,TGTGCCAGCAGTTTCACTCAGGGAAGCAATCAGCCCCAGCATTTT
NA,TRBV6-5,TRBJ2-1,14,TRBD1,CASTIRRGLDEQFF,TGTGCCAGCACCATCCGCAGGGGGCTCGATGAGCAGTTCTTC
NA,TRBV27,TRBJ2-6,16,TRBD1,CASGGTGGSGANVLTF,TGTGCCAGCGGCGGGACAGGGGGGTCTGGGGCCAACGTCCTGACTTTC
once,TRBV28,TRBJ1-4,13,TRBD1,CASRQGGVEKLFF,TGTGCCAGCAGGCAGGGGGGTGTCGAAAAACTGTTTTTT
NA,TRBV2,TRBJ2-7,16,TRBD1,CASSERGTGGRGEQYF,TGTGCCAGCAGTGAACGCGGGACAGGGGGACGGGGCGAGCAGTACTTC
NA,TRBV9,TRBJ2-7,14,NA,CASSTSTVFIEQYF,TGTGCCAGCAGCACCTCGACAGTGTTCATTGAGCAGTACTTC
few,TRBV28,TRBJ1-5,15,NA,CASNDPQGRNQPQHF,TGTGCCAGCAACGACCCCCAGGGTCGCAATCAGCCCCAGCATTTT
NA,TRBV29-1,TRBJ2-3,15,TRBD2,CSVNDRTSGRDTQYF,TGCAGCGTTAATGACCGGACTAGCGGGAGAGATACGCAGTATTTT
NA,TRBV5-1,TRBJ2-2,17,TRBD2,CASGPGRVAGDTGELFF,TGCGCCAGCGGGCCAGGGAGGGTAGCGGGAGACACCGGGGAGCTGTTTTTT
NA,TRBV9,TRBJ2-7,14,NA,CASSVAGESYEQYF,TGTGCCAGCAGCGTAGCGGGAGAGTCCTACGAGCAGTACTTC
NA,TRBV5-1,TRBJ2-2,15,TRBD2,CASSLASGRIGELFF,TGCGCCAGCAGCTTGGCGAGCGGGAGGATCGGGGAGCTGTTTTTT
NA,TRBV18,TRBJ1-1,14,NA,CASSADTLNTEAFF,TGTGCCAGCTCAGCGGACACGCTGAACACTGAAGCTTTCTTT
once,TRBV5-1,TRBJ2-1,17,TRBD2,CASSLDPAGGSQDEQFF,TGCGCCAGCAGCTTGGATCCAGCGGGAGGTTCGCAAGATGAGCAGTTCTTC